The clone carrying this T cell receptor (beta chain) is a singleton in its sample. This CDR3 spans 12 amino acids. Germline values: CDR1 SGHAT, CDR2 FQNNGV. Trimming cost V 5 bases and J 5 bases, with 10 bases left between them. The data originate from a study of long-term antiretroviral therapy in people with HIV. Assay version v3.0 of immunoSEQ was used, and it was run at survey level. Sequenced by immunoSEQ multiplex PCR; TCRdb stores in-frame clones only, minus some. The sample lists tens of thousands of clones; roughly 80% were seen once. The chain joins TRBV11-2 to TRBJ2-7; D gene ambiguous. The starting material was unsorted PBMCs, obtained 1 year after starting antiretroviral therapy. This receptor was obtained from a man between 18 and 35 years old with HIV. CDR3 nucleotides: TGTGCCAGCAGCCCCAATGGGGACGAGCAGTACTTC. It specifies CASSPNGDEQYF.